This T cell receptor beta chain appears in the sequencing data of a study of shared clonotypes between healthy human individuals. Evenly divided among several immunoSEQ plates was the genomic DNA of each subset. This table comes from immunoSEQ multiplex PCR, and its TCRdb copy is limited to in-frame clones, with some not included. Of 760,000 or so clones in the sample, roughly 96% were seen once. Naive CD8 cells lacked CD45RO, underwent positive selection for CCR7 and left out terminally differentiated effector memory CD45RA+ cells. Points on this clone: Its antigen is currently unknown.

Study-wide points: A limitation of the genetic and exposure-history diversity represented arose from few donors. Generation probability values for non-shared clonotypes were lower than those for clonotypes shared by all four donors. Researchers found naive subsets generally carried larger estimated richness than memory subsets.

CDR3 length: 19 residues. V lost 1 base to trimming and J lost 3 bases; unmatched junction nucleotides: 10. CDR1 and CDR2 (germline): LNHDA, SQIVND (reference sequence). This chain uses TRBV19 with TRBJ2-2; 11 positions match TRBD2. This TCR derives from a young man in good health. Sequencing input: naive CD8+ T cells sorted from blood. CDR3 sequence (DNA): TGTGCCAGTAGTATAGGCCCTCCGACTAGCGGGAAAGACACCGGGGAGCTGTTTTTT. This encodes CASSIGPPTSGKDTGELFF.